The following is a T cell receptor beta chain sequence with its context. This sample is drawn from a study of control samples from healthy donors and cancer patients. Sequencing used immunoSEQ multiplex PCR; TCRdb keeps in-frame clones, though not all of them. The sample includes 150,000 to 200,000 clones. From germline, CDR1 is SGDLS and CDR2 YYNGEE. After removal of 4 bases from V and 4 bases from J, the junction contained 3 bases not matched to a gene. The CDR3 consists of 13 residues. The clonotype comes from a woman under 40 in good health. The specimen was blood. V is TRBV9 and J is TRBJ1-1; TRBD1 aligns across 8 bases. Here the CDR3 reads CASSFTGGTEAFF. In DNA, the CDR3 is TGTGCCAGCAGCTTCACAGGGGGCACTGAAGCTTTCTTT. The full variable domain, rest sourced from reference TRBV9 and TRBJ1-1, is DSGVTQTPKHLITATGQRVTLRCSPRSGDLSVYWYQQSLDQGLQFLIQYYNGEERAKGNILERFSAQQFPDLHSELNLSSLELGDSALYFCASSFTGGTEAFFGQGTRLTVV.